The 10 T cell receptor beta chains presented below share a single source sample, sequenced in a study of T-cell memory formation after mild COVID-19. From the 5' RACE reads, TCRdb called clonotypes with MiXCR, one entry per CDR3 protein. This table has about 430,000 distinct CDR3 sequences, less than 25% appearing once. Sequencing was done on a sample of PBMCs or a T cell subset sorted from them (not recorded which). The receptors here all came from an adult woman who had mild COVID-19 (a few samples of this study predate the infection). Cell type and time point are not known.

The CDR3 DNA reads as TGTGCCAGCAGTCCAGTCGACAGGCCGCGGGACGAGCAGTACTTC. It yields the protein CASSPVDRPRDEQYF. The chain employs TRBV6-2 or TRBV6-3 and TRBJ2-7; possibly TRBD1 for D (6 bases). The germline V gene encodes CDR1 MNHEY and CDR2 SVGEGT. The CDR3 sequence is 15 residues long. The V gene lost 5 bases and the J gene lost 5 bases, with 19 bases spanning the gap.

The genes are TRBV7-8 and TRBJ1-4; 9 positions agree with TRBD1. CDR3 length: 14 amino acids. Looked up from germline, CDR1 is SGHVS and CDR2 is FQNEAQ. Germline trimming cut 0 bases from V and 8 bases from J; bases unmatched to any gene: 1. The CDR3 DNA follows: TGTGCCAGCAGCTTAGCGGGGACAGGGGAAAAACTGTTTTTT. Translating it yields CASSLAGTGEKLFF.

This clonotype has only a few counts. The J gene is TRBJ1-1, the V gene TRBV7-9; D remains ambiguous. The CDR3 is made up of 13 amino acids. Trimming took off 4 bases at V and 3 bases at J, with 9 bases between the two ends. The germline V gene has CDR1 SEHNR and CDR2 FQNEAQ (reference sequence). DNA for the CDR3: TGTGCCAGCAGCTCAGGAGCTGACACTGAAGCTTTCTTT. Translating gives CASSSGADTEAFF.

V is TRBV20-1 and J is TRBJ2-3; 10 bases are a match to TRBD2. The CDR3 spans 16 residues. Germline trimming cut 0 bases from V and 4 bases from J; bases unmatched to any gene: 7. CDR1 and CDR2 (germline): DFQATT, SNEGSKA (reference sequence). CDR3 sequence reads: CSAREPTSGRPDTQYF. CDR3 bases: TGCAGTGCTAGAGAGCCGACTAGCGGGCGCCCAGATACGCAGTATTTT.

The gene calls are TRBV6-2 or TRBV6-3 and TRBJ2-7; D possibly corresponds to TRBD1 (6 bases). CDR1 is MNHEY, CDR2 SVGEGT, per germline. V was cut by 5 bases and J by 7 bases, with 21 bases left in between. The CDR3 has 15 residues. CDR3 protein: CASSITTGPRWEQYF. The DNA of the CDR3 is TGTGCCAGCAGTATAACGACAGGTCCCCGCTGGGAGCAGTACTTC.

V gene TRBV15 combines with J gene TRBJ2-3; tentatively, D is TRBD1 (5 bases). The CDR3 contains 15 residues. V shed 0 bases and J shed 5 bases, with 12 bases lying between them. CDR1 and CDR2 from the germline V gene are LNHNV and YYDKDF (reference sequence). The CDR3 DNA sequence: TGTGCCACCAGCAGAGAAGGGGTAGATCAAGATACGCAGTATTTT. This sequence encodes CATSREGVDQDTQYF.

This rearrangement joins TRBV7-9 to TRBJ2-5; a weak D match, TRBD2 (6 bases). CDR3 size: 14 residues. Trimming removed 5 bases from V and 4 bases from J, with 14 bases in between. The germline CDR1 and CDR2 sequences are SEHNR and FQNEAQ (reference sequence). The CDR3 bases are TGTGCCAGCAGCCCTCTTGTGGGGGGAGAGACCCAGTACTTC. Translated, it gives CASSPLVGGETQYF. The full variable domain, with the rest looked up from reference TRBV7-9 and TRBJ2-5, is DTGVSQNPRHKITKRGQNVTFRCDPISEHNRLYWYRQTLGQGPEFLTYFQNEAQLEKSRLLSDRFSAERPKGSFSTLEIQRTEQGDSAMYLCASSPLVGGETQYFGPGTRLLVL.

In this sample, this clonotype turned up a few times. The CDR3 DNA sequence: TGTGCCAGCAGTCATGGGAACCCGGGCGTTTCCACCATATATTTT. It codes for CASSHGNPGVSTIYF. The gene calls are TRBV6-5 and TRBJ1-3; D not resolved. The germline V and J ends were trimmed by 5 bases and 9 bases, with 20 bases remaining between them. Germline V gene sequence: CDR1 MNHEY, CDR2 SVGAGI. The CDR3 runs to 15 residues.

This clonotype was seen repeatedly, ten times or more. The chain has TRBV5-1 and TRBJ1-1; D is unclear. V lost 4 bases and J 0 bases, leaving 7 bases between the germline ends. The CDR3 has 13 residues. Germline V gene data show CDR1 as SGHRS and CDR2 as YFSETQ. In nucleotides, the CDR3 is TGCGCCAGCAGCGACCTCATGAACACTGAAGCTTTCTTT. Its translation is CASSDLMNTEAFF.

This clonotype has only a few counts. The chain couples TRBV6-5 to TRBJ2-1; the D gene is possibly TRBD2 (6 bases). The CDR3 has 15 amino acids. The germline V and J ends were trimmed by 0 bases and 9 bases, with 15 bases remaining between them. Germline V gene lookup returns CDR1 MNHEY and CDR2 SVGAGI. In nucleotides, the CDR3 is TGTGCCAGCAGTTACTCTGTGGGAGGAGGCGGTGAGCAGTTCTTC. Amino acid sequence: CASSYSVGGGGEQFF.